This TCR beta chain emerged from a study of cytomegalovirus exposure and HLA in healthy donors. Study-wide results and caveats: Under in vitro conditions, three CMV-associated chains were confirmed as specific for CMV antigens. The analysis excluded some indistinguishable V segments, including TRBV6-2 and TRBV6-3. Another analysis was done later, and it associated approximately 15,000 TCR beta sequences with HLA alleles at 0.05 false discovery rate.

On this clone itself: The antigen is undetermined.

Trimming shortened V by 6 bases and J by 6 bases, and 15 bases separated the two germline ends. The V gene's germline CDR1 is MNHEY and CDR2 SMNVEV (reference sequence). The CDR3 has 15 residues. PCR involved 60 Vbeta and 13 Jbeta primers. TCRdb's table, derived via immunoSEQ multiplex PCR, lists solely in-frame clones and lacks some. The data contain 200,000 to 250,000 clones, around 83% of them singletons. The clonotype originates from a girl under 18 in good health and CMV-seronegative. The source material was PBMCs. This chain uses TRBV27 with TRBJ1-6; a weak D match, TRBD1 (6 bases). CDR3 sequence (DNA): TGTGCCAGCAGATCTCCAGACAGGTTTAATTCACCCCTCCACTTT. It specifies CASRSPDRFNSPLHF.